Included here is one T cell receptor (beta chain) sequence, with context. What it binds is not known. Methods used by the authors: Samples contained a median of roughly 100,000 TCRs, with a range of roughly 20,000 to 700,000. In TCRdb, the RACE reads were re-called with MiXCR into one record per CDR3 protein. The V and J calls here are based on TCRdb, not the publication. Among approximately 49,000 distinct CDR3 sequences listed, around a tenth were seen once. This entry is derived from a study of human T cells and chemical hapten exposure. Points from the study as a whole: The count of PT1 expanded TCRs correlated positively with patch test score.

Time point meaning: patch test 1, 2 weeks after DPC sensitization. Treatment described: therapeutic diphenylcyclopropenone sensitization with weekly scalp DPC. Investigators collected blood before applying each patch test. With 2 bases removed from V and 0 bases from J, the gap between germline ends came to 8 bases. The CDR3 is 15 amino acids. The germline V gene encodes CDR1 SEHNR and CDR2 FQNEAQ (reference sequence). This clonotype was sampled from a woman aged 50 to 60 with alopecia areata. Some clones in this sample may be carry-over from other donors' samples. The source material was whole blood, sampled in connection with sensitization to the hapten diphenylcyclopropenone (DPC). This chain joins TRBV7-9 and TRBJ2-1; the D is unclear. In DNA, the CDR3 is TGTGCCAGCAGCTTATATCCAAGCTCCTACAATGAGCAGTTCTTC. Translating it yields CASSLYPSSYNEQFF.